Listed below are T cell receptor beta chains from one sample, sequenced in a study of blood T cell repertoires in COVID-19. Generated by immunoSEQ multiplex PCR, the TCRdb table keeps only in-frame clones and is missing some. In the table there are 150,000 to 200,000 clones, around nine tenths of which are singletons. Sequenced sample: PBMCs or T cells enriched from blood (not recorded which). The receptor source for this set is a woman between 18 and 29 years old who had recovered from COVID-19. Both conserved end residues are trimmed from each CDR3.

CDR3: ASSARRDGTRWY
J: TRBJ2-7
V: TRBV27

CDR3: ASKLGGGLYEQY
J: TRBJ2-7
V: TRBV7-2

CDR3: ASTLDRNQPQH
J: TRBJ1-5
V: TRBV28

CDR3: ASSQIFGVKAQY
J: TRBJ2-7
V: TRBV3-1/TRBV3-2

CDR3: ASSHRGQEGTDTQY
J: TRBJ2-3
V: TRBV11-3

CDR3: ASSLGEGVGEQY
J: TRBJ2-7
V: TRBV5-6

CDR3: ASSRQNTDTQY
J: TRBJ2-3
V: TRBV3-1/TRBV3-2

CDR3: ASSSGTAMNQPQH
J: TRBJ1-5
V: TRBV5-8

CDR3: ATSDLTTGQPQH
J: TRBJ1-5
V: TRBV24-1

CDR3: ASSQTTSHPLTDTQY
J: TRBJ2-3
V: TRBV3-1/TRBV3-2

CDR3: ASSQVLGGYEQY
J: TRBJ2-7
V: TRBV4-1

CDR3: ASSLALADFNEQF
J: TRBJ2-1
V: TRBV5-1

CDR3: ASSRAGLSGRAFEQY
J: TRBJ2-7
V: TRBV5-4

CDR3: ASSPFPSTDTQY
J: TRBJ2-3
V: TRBV3-1/TRBV3-2

CDR3: ASSSYSGFEQF
J: TRBJ2-1
V: TRBV7-3

CDR3: ASSVGGETYEQY
J: TRBJ2-7
V: TRBV9

CDR3: ASSQGQGYTEAF
J: TRBJ1-1
V: TRBV14

CDR3: ASSLSKGTGPNYGYT
J: TRBJ1-2
V: TRBV27

CDR3: AWSLPGSQSSYEQY
J: TRBJ2-7
V: TRBV30

CDR3: ASSHLRGGAYEQY
J: TRBJ2-7
V: TRBV14

CDR3: ASSRDRDYNEQF
J: TRBJ2-1
V: TRBV6-5

CDR3: ATSRQGDEKLF
J: TRBJ1-4
V: TRBV5-6

CDR3: AIGASGITDTQY
J: TRBJ2-3
V: TRBV10-3

CDR3: ASSQLDRSYEQY
J: TRBJ2-7
V: TRBV3-1/TRBV3-2

CDR3: ATSDLPGQEVTGELF
J: TRBJ2-2
V: TRBV24-1

CDR3: ASSPPSPSRYEQY
J: TRBJ2-7
V: TRBV7-9

CDR3: ASSALTGGGTEAF
J: TRBJ1-1
V: TRBV9

CDR3: ANPTESSGNTIY
J: TRBJ1-3
V: TRBV4-1

CDR3: ASSESYGYT
J: TRBJ1-2
V: TRBV2

CDR3: ASSLGGSGELF
J: TRBJ2-2
V: TRBV7-9

CDR3: ASSLTKTGLGQY
J: TRBJ2-7
V: TRBV7-3

CDR3: ASSYIPAGASLV
J: TRBJ2-7
V: TRBV6-5

CDR3: ASSPQVGAGGELF
J: TRBJ2-2
V: TRBV7-2

CDR3: ASLTGGAVNTEAF
J: TRBJ1-1
V: TRBV6-5

CDR3: ASSVGAGPHEQY
J: TRBJ2-7
V: TRBV9

CDR3: AISEPDRLAAYEQY
J: TRBJ2-7
V: TRBV10-3

CDR3: ASSQGAGVGNEQF
J: TRBJ2-1
V: TRBV4-3

CDR3: ASSAAGQGLDEQY
J: TRBJ2-7
V: TRBV9

CDR3: ASSLVAGNTEAF
J: TRBJ1-1
V: TRBV7-9

CDR3: AISGRDTEAF
J: TRBJ1-1
V: TRBV10-3

CDR3: ASSHPLAGQSYTQY
J: TRBJ2-3
V: TRBV14

CDR3: ASSNRLEQF
J: TRBJ2-1
V: TRBV19

CDR3: ASSLAQEQY
J: TRBJ2-7
V: TRBV7-9

CDR3: ASSLRDSYEQY
J: TRBJ2-7
V: TRBV27

CDR3: ASSDRGNRDEQF
J: TRBJ2-1
V: TRBV9

CDR3: ASSRDSSGGEQF
J: TRBJ2-1
V: TRBV9

CDR3: ASSFSPGSDEQY
J: TRBJ2-7
V: TRBV28

CDR3: ASSQLAVGYEQY
J: TRBJ2-7
V: TRBV4-1

CDR3: ASSQPGKTGDEQY
J: TRBJ2-7
V: TRBV4-1

CDR3: ASSMGLGQGNSPLH
J: TRBJ1-6
V: TRBV19

CDR3: ASSLGGLGQPQH
J: TRBJ1-5
V: TRBV5-6

CDR3: ASSQDVGAASYEQY
J: TRBJ2-7
V: TRBV4-1

CDR3: ASSLGETATEAF
J: TRBJ1-1
V: TRBV5-1

CDR3: ASSLGGDQPQH
J: TRBJ1-5
V: TRBV5-1

CDR3: ASGNPGQGEQY
J: TRBJ2-7
V: TRBV28

CDR3: ASSQLIFDGYT
J: TRBJ1-2
V: TRBV4-1

CDR3: ASSLREGGNTIY
J: TRBJ1-3
V: TRBV7-8

CDR3: ASSSGGTDTQY
J: TRBJ2-3
V: TRBV28

CDR3: AIRQGFGNEAF
J: TRBJ1-1
V: TRBV10-3

CDR3: ASSFFGRFQPQH
J: TRBJ1-5
V: TRBV7-2